These 11 T cell receptor delta chains were all obtained from the same sample, sequenced in a study of γδ T cells in repeated Plasmodium falciparum infection. Bulk repertoires came from Vgamma9/Vdelta2+ or Vdelta2-negative gammadelta T cells flow-sorted from PBMC. TCRdb applied CATT to the multiplex PCR reads for clone calling. This sample yields tens of thousands of delta-chain clones, of which 0.85% to 1% are seen a single time; nearly 10% belongs to the top ten. Sample: gamma-delta T cells from blood. The receptors were sampled from a pool of human donors (malaria-infected and uninfected, not separated).

In its sample, this clone was seen a few times. TCRdb has a much larger clone's protein, which differs at residue 12 from the translation of this DNA, likely because of a read error; what is shown is the protein translated from the DNA. The chain couples TRDV2 to TRDJ1, with 12 positions matching TRDD3. Matching the DNA to germline supplied the J gene, which TCRdb does not give. The V segment lost 0 bases and the J segment 5 bases; nucleotides outside the gene matches: 24. Per the germline V gene, CDR1 is GEAIGNYY and CDR2 is EKD. The CDR3 extends over 22 amino acids. In DNA form, the CDR3 reads TGTGCCTGTGACACCGTTTCTGGGGGATACGAGGAAAACTTGGGCCAACGAGATAAACTCATCTTT. This codes for CACDTVSGGYEENLGQRDKLIF.

This clone has a handful of counts. The amino acid sequence in TCRdb belongs to a much larger clone and departs from this DNA's translation at residue 4, likely a sequencing read error; the sequence shown is translated from the DNA. The rearrangement links TRDV2 to TRDJ1, with D unclear. Germline lookup yields CDR1 GEAIGNYY and CDR2 EKD. The CDR3 spans 16 residues. DNA of the CDR3: TGTGCCTGTGTCACCGAGGAAGAAGAGGGCACCGATAAACTCATCTTT. Translation: CACVTEEEEGTDKLIF.

This clone occurred a few times. The likely explanation is a read error, given a far larger clone one base away. At the DNA level, this CDR3 is encoded by other sequences in the same sample as well. The V gene is given as TRDV1, and no J gene call is available; TRDD3, the table's D call, lacks a check against the DNA. Germline V gives CDR1 TSWWSYY, CDR2 QGS. The CDR3 has 19 residues. The CDR3 protein is CALGEHDRYWGTYTDKLIF. The CDR3 coding sequence is TGTGCTCTTGGGGAACATGACCGGTACTGGGGGACTTACACCGATAAACTCATCTTC.

A remark on this clone: This DNA translates differently at residue 11 from the TCRdb protein, which is that of a much larger clone; a read error is likely, and the protein shown is the DNA's own translation. The chain combines TRDV2 with TRDJ1; D call uncertain. The CDR3 loop spans 13 amino acids. Germline V gene sequence: CDR1 GEAIGNYY, CDR2 EKD. CDR3 in DNA: TGTGCCTGTGACGCCATATACACCGATAAACCCATCTTT. It encodes CACDAIYTDKPIF.

About this clone itself: TCRdb lists the protein of a much larger clone for this DNA, which differs at residue 2, so this is likely a read error; the protein given here is translated from the DNA itself. The chain employs TRDV1 and TRDJ1; tentatively, D is TRDD2 or TRDD3 (5 bases each). TCRdb does not report a J gene; here it was assigned by matching the DNA to germline references. CDR3 length equals 18 residues. Germline V gene sequence: CDR1 TSWWSYY, CDR2 QGS. The CDR3: CSLGDFPPFPGRTDKLIF. The CDR3 coding sequence is TGTTCTCTTGGGGACTTTCCACCGTTTCCTGGTCGAACCGATAAACTCATCTTT.

In this sample, this clone turned up a few times. TCRdb lists the protein of a much larger clone for this DNA, which differs at residue 13, so this is likely a read error; the protein given here is translated from the DNA itself. This chain connects TRDV1 to TRDJ1; D gene unclear. V lost 2 bases, J lost 3 bases, and 22 bases lay in between. Germline V gene lookup returns CDR1 TSWWSYY and CDR2 QGS. The CDR3 length is 18 residues. This chain's CDR3 is CALGEVYLYDLWADKLIF. The CDR3 DNA sequence: TGTGCTCTTGGGGAAGTCTATCTCTACGACCTTTGGGCCGATAAACTCATCTTT.

In regard to this clone: TCRdb's protein for this DNA is that of a much larger clone and differs from the translation at residue 5, likely a read error; the protein shown is the DNA translation. DNA for the CDR3: TGTGCCTGTGACACCCTGGGGGATAAGGCCGATAAACTCATCTTT. It codes for CACDTLGDKADKLIF. The rearrangement links TRDV2 to TRDJ1; 10 bases line up with TRDD3. In the absence of a J gene in TCRdb, the DNA was matched to germline to assign it here. CDR3 length equals 15 residues. V shed 0 bases, J shed 3 bases, and the junction held 3 bases outside the gene matches. CDR1 GEAIGNYY and CDR2 EKD come from the germline V gene.

A few counts support this clone. This DNA's translation and the protein TCRdb lists, from a much larger clone, do not match at residue 10, likely due to a read error; the protein shown is translated from the DNA. The V and J genes are TRDV2 and TRDJ1; D unresolved. TCRdb records no J gene; here it was assigned by comparing the DNA to germline. Germline V lookup: CDR1 GEAIGNYY, CDR2 EKD. There are 16 residues in the CDR3. Trimming pared 0 bases from V and 2 bases from J, leaving 15 bases between. CDR3 DNA: TGTGCCTGTGACACCGCCACCTCTACTGAGACCGATAAACTCATCTTT. Its translation: CACDTATSTETDKLIF.

This clone was recorded a few times. This DNA's translation differs at residue 18 from TCRdb's protein, which comes from a much larger clone; a read error is likely, and the protein shown is translated from the DNA. This chain connects TRDV1 to TRDJ1; 12 bases agree with TRDD3. The J gene comes from matching the DNA to germline here; TCRdb lacks it. The V gene's germline CDR1 is TSWWSYY and CDR2 QGS. The CDR3 is made up of 28 amino acids. The V and J ends lost 5 bases and 0 bases, in that order; junction bases with no gene match: 40. Here the CDR3 reads CALGTFLRPGGYGAEISTPLAYTDKLIF. The CDR3 DNA follows: TGTGCTCTTGGGACCTTCCTACGTCCTGGGGGATACGGAGCCGAGATATCTACGCCCCTAGCTTACACCGATAAACTCATCTTT.

This clone was observed a few times. The protein TCRdb lists belongs to a much larger clone and differs from this DNA's translation at residue 13, which points to a read error; the protein shown is made from the DNA. As DNA, the CDR3 is TGTGCTCTTGGGACTACCAAGCGGGGATACGCCAATCCCACCGATAAACTCATCTTT. Protein sequence: CALGTTKRGYANPTDKLIF. The chain is built from TRDV1 and TRDJ1; the match to TRDD3 covers 9 bases. After removal of 5 bases from V and 1 base from J, the junction contained 17 bases not matched to a gene. Germline CDR1 is TSWWSYY and CDR2 is QGS. The CDR3 is 19 amino acids.

This clone occurred a few times. TCRdb assigns this DNA the protein of a much larger clone, which departs from its translation at residue 3; this likely reflects a read error, and the protein shown comes from translating the DNA. The V call is TRDV1, the J call TRDJ1, with TRDD3 identical over 12 bases. The CDR3 contains 19 residues. Germline V gene data show CDR1 as TSWWSYY and CDR2 as QGS. CDR3 residues: CAHGELVRILGDTGDKLIF. The DNA of the CDR3 is TGTGCTCATGGGGAACTGGTCCGAATACTGGGGGATACCGGGGATAAACTCATCTTT.